What follows is one T cell receptor (beta chain) and its context. Its antigen remains unknown. These data originate in a study of T cells in localized non-small cell lung cancer. General study findings and limits: Longer overall survival was associated with a higher density of T cells in the blood. The study detected a median around 57 of the top 100 tumor clones in adjacent lung. Uninvolved neighboring lung showed the greatest T cell clonality, exceeding tumor.

Sequencing was performed with immunoSEQ multiplex PCR; in TCRdb, only in-frame clones are kept and a portion is missing. Seen here are roughly 76,000 clones, around three quarters observed once, and the top ten hold about a fifth. The CDR3 covers 15 residues. CDR1 and CDR2 (germline): SGHTA, FQGTGA. The ends were cut back, 1 base at V and 6 bases at J, with 13 bases in the middle. This clonotype was obtained from a man aged 40 to 70 with stage II squamous cell lung carcinoma. This material consisted of PBMCs, taken before any cancer treatment. The chain carries TRBV7-3 and TRBJ2-1, with TRBD1 as a possible D gene (5 bases). CDR3 protein: CASSLKGISGNEQFF. DNA of the CDR3: TGTGCCAGCAGCTTAAAGGGGATATCAGGCAATGAGCAGTTCTTC.